One sample yielded the 11 T cell receptor beta chains listed below, sequenced in a study of cytomegalovirus exposure and HLA in healthy donors (TCRdb year 2017). Library preparation employed the immunoSEQ multiplex PCR assay. For the multiplex PCR, a mixture combining 60 forward primers for TCR Vbeta segments and 13 reverse primers for TCR Jbeta segments was used. In its TCRdb copy, this immuneACCESS table keeps in-frame sequences only and misses some clones. Where compared with another copy, unresolved V genes explain less than half of these, and the others have no known cause. The table for this sample lists approximately 140,000 clones; around 78% of them were counted only once. The top ten clonotypes cover roughly 6% of the sample. Sequencing used PBMCs. The receptors shown here come from a woman aged 40 to 55 in good health and CMV-seropositive.

In regard to this clone: The junction departs from germline at one end; a sequencing error may be responsible. The J gene is TRBJ1-2, the V gene TRBV20-1, with a possible D match to TRBD1 (6 bases). This CDR3 spans 10 amino acids. Per the germline V gene, CDR1 is DFQATT and CDR2 is SNEGSKA (reference sequence). The chain's CDR3 is CSASGERYAF. For the CDR3, the DNA is TGCAGTGCCTCAGGGGAGCGCTACGCCTTC.

The gene calls are TRBV19 and TRBJ2-5, with TRBD2 as a possible D gene (8 bases). The V gene's germline CDR1 is LNHDA and CDR2 SQIVND (reference sequence). The CDR3 covers 16 residues. V lost 5 bases to trimming and J lost 4 bases, with 20 bases between them. The CDR3 spells CASSGTEAGARETQYF. The CDR3 DNA follows: TGTGCCAGTAGTGGGACAGAAGCGGGAGCCCGAGAGACCCAGTACTTC.

The CDR3 sequence: CASSQARLAGRNEQFF. The CDR3 DNA reads TGCGCCAGCAGCCAAGCAAGGTTAGCGGGGCGCAATGAGCAGTTCTTC. The gene calls are TRBV4-1 and TRBJ2-1; 8 bases line up with TRBD2. V trimming: 1 base; J trimming: 6 bases; junction bases outside the gene matches: 8. The CDR3 sequence is 16 residues long. The germline gives CDR1 MGHRA, CDR2 YSYEKL.

The rearrangement uses TRBV5-1 and TRBJ2-5; 9 positions match TRBD2. The CDR3 sequence is 17 residues long. V was pared by 1 base and J by 2 bases, with 9 bases of the junction left unmatched. Germline CDR1 reads SGHRS; CDR2 reads YFSETQ. The CDR3 loop reads CASSLQVAGDLQETQYF. The DNA of the CDR3 is TGCGCCAGCAGCTTGCAAGTAGCGGGGGATCTACAAGAGACCCAGTACTTC. The full variable domain, in which reference TRBV5-1 and TRBJ2-5 provide the parts outside the CDR3, is KAGVTQTPRYLIKTRGQQVTLSCSPISGHRSVSWYQQTPGQGLQFLFEYFSETQRNKGNFPGRFSGRQFSNSRSEMNVSTLELGDSALYLCASSLQVAGDLQETQYFGPGTRLLVL.

This clone was counted only a few times. The chain couples TRBV18 to TRBJ1-4; TRBD1 matches at 10 bases. Germline loops: CDR1 KGHSH, CDR2 LQKENI. The J segment lost 12 bases and the V segment lost 2 bases, leaving 6 bases of the junction unmatched. This CDR3 has 14 residues. CDR3 protein: CASSPARDRGELFF. In DNA form, the CDR3 reads TGTGCCAGCTCACCAGCCCGGGACAGGGGTGAACTGTTTTTT.

This clone was recorded once. The DNA for the CDR3 is TGTGCCAGCAGCATTCTGGGACAGGGCGAGTTTGCCCCACTCTACGAGCAGTACTTC. As protein: CASSILGQGEFAPLYEQYF. The genes are TRBV7-9 and TRBJ2-7, with TRBD1 matching 9 bases. The CDR3 spans 19 residues. Per the germline V gene, CDR1 is SEHNR and CDR2 is FQNEAQ (reference sequence). V trimming: 5 bases; J trimming: 3 bases; junction bases outside the gene matches: 20.

V usage is TRBV2 and J usage is TRBJ2-7; 8 bases are shared with TRBD1. Germline CDR1 reads SNHLY; CDR2 reads FYNNEI. CDR3 length equals 14 residues. V lost 6 bases to trimming and J lost 4 bases; unmatched junction nucleotides: 8. The CDR3 region is CASSLGQGLYEQYF. The DNA of the CDR3 is TGTGCCAGCAGCCTAGGACAGGGACTTTACGAGCAGTACTTC.

This chain connects TRBV6-5 to TRBJ2-7, with unresolved D. Germline lookup yields CDR1 MNHEY and CDR2 SVGAGI. CDR3 size: 14 residues. The germline V and J ends were trimmed by 5 bases and 3 bases, with 14 bases remaining between them. This CDR3 reads CASSRLSKNYEQYF. As DNA, the CDR3 is TGTGCCAGCAGTCGACTCAGTAAGAACTACGAGCAGTACTTC.

This chain uses TRBV5-4 with TRBJ2-7, with TRBD1 matching 10 bases. The CDR3 covers 17 residues. Germline values: CDR1 SGHNT, CDR2 YYREEE (reference sequence). The trim removed 4 bases at V and 3 bases at J, leaving 13 bases unmatched. CDR3 DNA: TGTGCCAGCAGCCTAGGGACAGGGGCCGCCCCACTCTACGAGCAGTACTTC. It translates to CASSLGTGAAPLYEQYF. The full variable domain, rest sourced from reference TRBV5-4 and TRBJ2-7, is ETGVTQSPTHLIKTRGQQVTLRCSSQSGHNTVSWYQQALGQGPQFIFQYYREEENGRGNFPPRFSGLQFPNYSSELNVNALELDDSALYLCASSLGTGAAPLYEQYFGPGTRLTVT.

The table lists this clone with a count of one. The genes are TRBV5-1 and TRBJ2-1; 7 nucleotides line up with TRBD2. The CDR3 spans 13 residues. Germline V gene lookup returns CDR1 SGHRS and CDR2 YFSETQ. V shed 5 bases and J 5 bases; nucleotides not matched to a gene: 4. The DNA of the CDR3 is TGCGCCAGCAGAGACGGGAGGAACAATGAGCAGTTCTTC. It encodes CASRDGRNNEQFF.

The rearrangement uses TRBV6-1 and TRBJ1-1; a possible D gene is TRBD1 (6 bases). Germline lookup yields CDR1 MNHNS and CDR2 SASEGT. V lost 1 base and J lost 0, with 12 bases in between. The CDR3 runs 16 residues. CDR3 in DNA: TGTGCCAGCAGTGAAGTAGGGGGGGTCCTGAACACTGAAGCTTTCTTT. Protein: CASSEVGGVLNTEAFF.